A single T cell receptor (beta chain) is shown here with its context. This clonotype was counted many times. Its antigen specificity is not known. No much larger clonotype is one base removed from it; base qualities were not supplied. Per the germline V gene, SGHVS is the CDR1 and FNYEAQ is the CDR2. Reading from cysteine to phenylalanine, the CDR3 counts 16 amino acids. The sequence is cut down to CDR3 DNA, 48 bases in frame from base 1. Clipping removes 5 bases from V and 2 bases from J, with 12 as the unmatched junction base count. The sample is drawn from a study of T cells in Graves' hyperthyroidism and ophthalmopathy (dated by TCRdb to about 2019). With regard to the full study: Peripheral blood samples were taken at the time of initial diagnosis, prior to any treatment. Once sampling was done, hyperthyroidism patients were given methimazole at a starting dose of 30 mg daily, whereas ophthalmopathy patients were given high-dose intravenous methylprednisolone. An independent validation cohort of around 19 hyperthyroidism patients and more than 15 patients who later progressed to ophthalmopathy tested prospective prediction of ophthalmopathy. The roughly 90 discovery patients were divided at random into training and test sets in a 7:3 ratio. The paper describes TCR Vbeta CDR3 sequencing of 140 or so peripheral blood samples, made up of 43 ophthalmopathy patients, around 73 hyperthyroidism patients and 17 progressor patients. To identify distinguishing TCR V-J signatures, a discovery cohort of around 100 patients was used, comprising 40 to 45 with Graves' ophthalmopathy and 57 with stable Graves' hyperthyroidism. In addition, the study compared T-cell repertoires in thyroid tissue and in blood from 6 or 7 Graves' hyperthyroidism patients.

The TCR beta CDR3 regions were amplified from RNA transcripts. For the first round of RT-PCR on the TCR CDR3, the HTBI primer set was used together with the Qiagen OneStep RT-PCR kit. Libraries were constructed in a second round of multiplex PCR, after which size selection and purification were carried out. Sequencing of the libraries was done on an Illumina HiSeq2000 using paired-end 100 bp reads. Turning to the authors' computational methods: SOAPnuke was used to process the raw data, removing reads that contained adapters or uncalled bases, had a mean Phred below 15, or lacked an exact match to the constant primer or identifier. High-quality paired reads were merged using COPE v1.2.5, and each unique nucleotide sequence was defined as a clonotype. MiTCR v1.1 was used to align clonotypes to the IMGT TRBV, TRBD and TRBJ reference segments. Analysis was restricted to V-J combinations with a frequency above 0.0001, which covered over 98% of repertoires. The TCS score was defined as F50 (clonal expansion) divided by E x V (chaos), with BLOSUM62-based TCRdist calculated between CDR3 peptides within each V-J. Welch's t-statistics and random forest reduced roughly 500 V-J features to roughly 13, which were used in a naive Bayes classifier (R e1071). The public sequencing data were trimmed at Q25 with fastp and processed into clonotypes with MiXCR by TCRdb, which kept only in-frame beta chains. Merged by CDR3 protein, the rows form single entries marked with the most common genes and DNA. The V and J calls here are based on TCRdb, not the publication. In all, the sample holds about 570,000 distinct CDR3 sequences, and about 15% of those were seen once. Clones ranked in the top ten supply approximately 13% of the sample.

Stable Graves' hyperthyroidism was defined as no progression to ophthalmopathy during 18 months of follow-up. Hyperthyroidism patients were newly diagnosed, had a disease duration of under 2 months, and were aged 18 to 65 years. Exclusion was applied to patients with uncontrolled infections, other autoimmune diseases, pregnancy or lactation. Diagnoses relied on clinical symptoms, serum thyroxine and TRAb, thyroid ultrasound and orbital computed tomography. PBMCs were separated from about 10 ml of fresh peripheral blood using Ficoll-Paque density gradient centrifugation. Total RNA was extracted with Trizol reagent, and quality was checked on an Agilent 2100 Bioanalyzer. What the authors observed across the whole study: Sample size was not statistically predetermined, and blinding of investigators to group allocation was not performed. Most expanded thyroid clonotypes (frequency above 0.001) were also detected in blood, suggesting blood repertoires may reflect thyroid immune responses. In validation, the model predicted progression to ophthalmopathy with 55% to 71% sensitivity and roughly 72% specificity, a median of about 6.7 months before onset. In cross-validation, a model built on a 13 V-J signature told ophthalmopathy apart from stable hyperthyroidism with 87.88% sensitivity and about 81% specificity, and in testing the same model reached 80%/75%.

The sequence was obtained from a woman between 40 and 55 years old with Graves' hyperthyroidism. The sequence links TRBV7-6 to TRBJ2-7, and TRBD1 matches 7 of the central bases. The sequencing sample was made of blood. The CDR3 loop reads CASSPAAGTDPYEQYF. The DNA is as follows: TGTGCCAGCAGCCCGGCGGCCGGGACAGATCCCTACGAGCAGTACTTC.